This T cell receptor beta chain was recovered during a study of blood T cell repertoires in COVID-19. Study details: Sample material is recorded as cDNA or gDNA derived from T cells, B-cell-depleted T cells, or PBMCs.

Authors' data handling: Amplification with reference gene primers provided the estimates of nucleated cell counts. Sequencing was performed with immunoSEQ multiplex PCR; in TCRdb, only in-frame clones are kept and a portion is missing. The D gene and trimming were derived from the DNA, and the V and J assignments and clone size from that table. The table records 310,000 or so clones, about 85% of them present only once. V lost 1 base, J lost 3 bases, and 10 bases lay in between. CDR3 size: 15 residues. Germline V gene lookup returns CDR1 LGHNA and CDR2 YSLEER. This chain joins TRBV4-3 and TRBJ1-5, with D perhaps TRBD1 (5 bases). Sequencing input: peripheral blood. The clonotype comes from a woman aged 45-59 years who had recovered from COVID-19. CDR3 protein: CASSQAQGLNQPQHF. For the CDR3, the DNA is TGCGCCAGCAGCCAAGCGCAGGGACTCAATCAGCCCCAGCATTTT.